The source of this T cell receptor beta chain is a study of identifying expanded T cells in peripheral blood. Germline trimming cut 0 bases from V and 4 bases from J; bases unmatched to any gene: 7. This CDR3 is 16 amino acids long. In germline, CDR1 is SGDLS, CDR2 YYNGEE. Profiled with immunoSEQ multiplex PCR; TCRdb holds only in-frame clones, not every one. The sample has about 110,000 clones, about 85% seen once; the top ten hold more than 6.5%. Material for sequencing was blood. The genes are TRBV9 and TRBJ2-7; 10 positions match TRBD1. The TCR comes from a person aged 18-70 years in good health. The CDR3 DNA sequence: TGTGCCAGCAGCGTAGAGGTGGGACAGGGGATTTACGAGCAGTACTTC. Its protein is CASSVEVGQGIYEQYF.